Below, one T cell receptor beta chain is given with its context. This sample stems from a study of blood T cell repertoires in COVID-19. Study overall: T cells, B-cell-depleted T cells, or PBMCs supplied cDNA or gDNA.

This CDR3 has 14 residues. V was pared by 1 base and J by 5 bases, with 11 bases between. Germline values: CDR1 MNHNS, CDR2 SASEGT. Produced via immunoSEQ multiplex PCR; TCRdb's table is partial and in-frame only. Of 100,000 to 120,000 clones listed, around 90% are singletons. The source is a human donor in a cohort sampled during active COVID-19. The chain uses TRBV6-1 and TRBJ2-5; weak D call: TRBD2 (6 bases). The sequencing sample was made of peripheral blood. CDR3 sequence: CASSEDPGRETQYF. In nucleotides, the CDR3 is TGTGCCAGCAGTGAAGATCCGGGGAGGGAGACCCAGTACTTC.